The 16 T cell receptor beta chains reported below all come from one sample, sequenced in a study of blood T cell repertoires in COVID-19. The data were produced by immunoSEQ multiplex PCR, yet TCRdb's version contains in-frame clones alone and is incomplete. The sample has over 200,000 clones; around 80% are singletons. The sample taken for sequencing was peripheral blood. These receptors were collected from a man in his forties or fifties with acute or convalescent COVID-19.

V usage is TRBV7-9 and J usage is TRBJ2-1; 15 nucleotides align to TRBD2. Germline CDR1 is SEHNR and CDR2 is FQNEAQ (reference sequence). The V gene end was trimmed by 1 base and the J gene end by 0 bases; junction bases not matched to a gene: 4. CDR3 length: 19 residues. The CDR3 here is CASSLGTSGRESSYNEQFF. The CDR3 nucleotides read TGTGCCAGCAGCTTAGGGACTAGCGGGAGGGAAAGCTCCTACAATGAGCAGTTCTTC.

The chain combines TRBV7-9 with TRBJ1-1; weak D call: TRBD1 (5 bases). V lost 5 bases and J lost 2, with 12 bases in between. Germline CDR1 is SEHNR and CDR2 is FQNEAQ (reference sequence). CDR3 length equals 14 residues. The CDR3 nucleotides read TGTGCCAGCAGCCCCGACAGATACAACACTGAAGCTTTCTTT. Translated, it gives CASSPDRYNTEAFF. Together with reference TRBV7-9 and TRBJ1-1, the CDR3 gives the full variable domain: DTGVSQNPRHKITKRGQNVTFRCDPISEHNRLYWYRQTLGQGPEFLTYFQNEAQLEKSRLLSDRFSAERPKGSFSTLEIQRTEQGDSAMYLCASSPDRYNTEAFFGQGTRLTVV.

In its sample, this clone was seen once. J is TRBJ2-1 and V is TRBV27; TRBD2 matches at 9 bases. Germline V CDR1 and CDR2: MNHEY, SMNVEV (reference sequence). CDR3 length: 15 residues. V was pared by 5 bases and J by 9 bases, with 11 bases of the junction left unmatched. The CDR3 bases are TGTGCCAGCAGTAGACTAGCGGCCCGGGCGGTTGAGCAGTTCTTC. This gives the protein CASSRLAARAVEQFF.

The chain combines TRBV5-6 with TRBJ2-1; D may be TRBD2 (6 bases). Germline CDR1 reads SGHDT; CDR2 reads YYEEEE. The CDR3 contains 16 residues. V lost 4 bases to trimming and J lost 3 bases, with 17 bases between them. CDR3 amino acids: CASSRGMGRLYNEQFF. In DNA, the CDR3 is TGTGCCAGCAGCCGGGGGATGGGACGCCTCTACAATGAGCAGTTCTTC.

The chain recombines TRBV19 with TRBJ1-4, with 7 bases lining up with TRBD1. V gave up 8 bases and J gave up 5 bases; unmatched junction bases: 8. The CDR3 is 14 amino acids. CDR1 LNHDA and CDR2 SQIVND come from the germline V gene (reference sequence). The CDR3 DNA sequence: TGTGCCAGTCAACTAAGGGGACAGAATGAAAAACTGTTTTTT. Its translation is CASQLRGQNEKLFF.

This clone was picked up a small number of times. Here the CDR3 reads CASSLTLGTGINEQFF. The CDR3 DNA is TGCGCCAGCAGCTTGACACTAGGGACAGGGATAAATGAGCAGTTCTTC. This sequence joins TRBV5-1 and TRBJ2-1, with 9 bases lining up with TRBD1. This CDR3 region has 16 residues. J gave up 7 bases and V 1 base, and 9 bases lay outside the gene matches. Germline-derived CDR1 and CDR2 are SGHRS and YFSETQ.

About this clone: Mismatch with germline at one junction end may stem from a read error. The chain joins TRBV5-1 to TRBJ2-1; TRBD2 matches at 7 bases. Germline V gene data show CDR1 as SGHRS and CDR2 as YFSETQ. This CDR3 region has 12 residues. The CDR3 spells CASSETRTSAVF. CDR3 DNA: TGCGCCAGCAGCGAAACTAGGACTAGTGCCGTCTTC.

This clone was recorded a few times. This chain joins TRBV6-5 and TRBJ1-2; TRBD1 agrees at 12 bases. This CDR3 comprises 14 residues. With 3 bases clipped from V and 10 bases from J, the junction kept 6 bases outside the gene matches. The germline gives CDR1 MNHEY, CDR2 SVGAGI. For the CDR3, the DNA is TGTGCCAGCAGTTATGGGGGACAGGGGGCCTCCTACACCTTC. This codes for CASSYGGQGASYTF.

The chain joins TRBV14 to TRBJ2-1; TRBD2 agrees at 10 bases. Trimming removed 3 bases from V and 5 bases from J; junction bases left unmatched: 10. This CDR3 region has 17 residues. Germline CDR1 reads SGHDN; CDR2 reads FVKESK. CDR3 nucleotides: TGTGCCAGCAGCCAGAGCGTTAGCGGGAGGTACAACAATGAGCAGTTCTTC. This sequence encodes CASSQSVSGRYNNEQFF.

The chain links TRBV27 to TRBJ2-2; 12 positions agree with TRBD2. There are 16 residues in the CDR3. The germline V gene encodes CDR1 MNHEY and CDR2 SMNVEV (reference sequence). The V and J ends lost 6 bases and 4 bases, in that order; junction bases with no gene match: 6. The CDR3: CASRPRLAGVTGELFF. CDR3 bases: TGTGCCAGCAGACCTCGACTAGCGGGAGTCACCGGGGAGCTGTTTTTT.

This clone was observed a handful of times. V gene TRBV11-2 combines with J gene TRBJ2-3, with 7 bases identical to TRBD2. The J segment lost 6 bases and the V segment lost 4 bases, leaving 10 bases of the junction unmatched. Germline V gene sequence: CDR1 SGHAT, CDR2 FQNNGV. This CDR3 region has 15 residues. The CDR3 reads CASSSWTSSTDTQYF. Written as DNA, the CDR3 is TGTGCCAGCAGCTCGTGGACTAGTTCCACCGATACGCAGTATTTT.

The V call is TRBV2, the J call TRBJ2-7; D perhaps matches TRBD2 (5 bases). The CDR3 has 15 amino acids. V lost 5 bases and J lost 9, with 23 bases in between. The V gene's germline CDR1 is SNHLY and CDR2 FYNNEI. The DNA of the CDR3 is TGTGCCAGCAGTCCAACCACAAGTGGGCCCGGAGGGCAGTACTTC. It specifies CASSPTTSGPGGQYF.

Here the CDR3 DNA reads TGTGCCAGCAGCTTTGACGCGGACGGGGGACGTCGAGTCCTCCACTTT. Translation: CASSFDADGGRRVLHF. The chain couples TRBV5-5 to TRBJ1-6, with D maybe TRBD1 (5 bases). V was clipped by 2 bases and J by 15 bases, with 24 bases between them. The CDR3 extends over 16 amino acids. Germline CDR1 and CDR2: SGHKS and YYEKEE (reference sequence).

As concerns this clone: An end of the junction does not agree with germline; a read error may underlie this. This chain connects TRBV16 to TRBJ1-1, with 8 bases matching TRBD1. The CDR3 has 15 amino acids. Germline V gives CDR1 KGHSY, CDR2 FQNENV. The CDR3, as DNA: TGTGCCAGCAGCCATCGGGACAGGTCGAGGGGGTCGCCGTCCTTT. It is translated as CASSHRDRSRGSPSF.

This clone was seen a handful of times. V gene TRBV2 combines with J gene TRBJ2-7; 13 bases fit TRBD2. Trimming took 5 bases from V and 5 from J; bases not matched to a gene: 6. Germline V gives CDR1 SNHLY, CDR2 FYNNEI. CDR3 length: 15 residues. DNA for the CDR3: TGTGCCAGCAGTTTACCGGGACTAGCGGGAAACGAGCAGTACTTC. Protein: CASSLPGLAGNEQYF.

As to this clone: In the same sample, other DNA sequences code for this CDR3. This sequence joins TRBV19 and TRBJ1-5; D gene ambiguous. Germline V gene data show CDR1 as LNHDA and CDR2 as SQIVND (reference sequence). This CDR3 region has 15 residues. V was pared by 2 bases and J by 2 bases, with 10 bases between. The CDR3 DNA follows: TGTGCCAGTAGTATACGGGGAAGCGGCAATCAGCCCCAGCATTTT. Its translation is CASSIRGSGNQPQHF.